Here is one T cell receptor beta chain with its context. V lost 4 bases and J lost 5, with 18 bases in between. CDR1 is SGHVT, CDR2 SQSDAQ, per germline. This CDR3 spans 16 amino acids. Here immunoSEQ multiplex PCR was the method, and the copy in TCRdb shows in-frame clones only, minus some. The sample holds roughly 150,000 clones; about 90% are singletons and the top ten take about a tenth. The data stem from a study of T cell responses to AZD1222 COVID-19 vaccine. This TCR derives from an adult who received the AZD1222 COVID-19 vaccine. Sequenced here: peripheral blood, sampled 28 days after the second AZD1222 dose. This sequence joins TRBV7-4 and TRBJ1-5; D perhaps matches TRBD1 (5 bases). The CDR3, as DNA: TGTGCCAGCAGCTCCAGGCAGGGCTTGACGCATCAGCCCCAGCATTTT. It specifies CASSSRQGLTHQPQHF.